This paragraph reports one T cell receptor delta chain. The data were obtained in a study of gamma-delta T cells after stem cell transplantation. TCRdb re-called the RT-PCR reads via CATT. The repertoire has around 1,200 delta-chain clones, around 40% of them found once; the top ten carry 27%. Trimming removed 3 bases from V and 3 bases from J; junction bases left unmatched: 12. The CDR3 length is 16 residues. Germline CDR1 GEAIGNYY, CDR2 EKD. The sequence derives from a human donor. It is not recorded whose cells these are; they may come from a transplant donor. This table probably holds off-target reads from a library built for another chain. Input material: gamma-delta T cells. The rearrangement uses TRDV2 and TRDJ1; 7 bases fit TRDD3. The CDR3 bases are TGTGCCTGTGACTCGCTGGGGGTCACACTCTCCGATAAACTCATCTTT. Protein product: CACDSLGVTLSDKLIF.